This entry features one T cell receptor beta chain sequence. Its antigen is unknown. This entry comes from a study of T-cell memory formation after mild COVID-19. TCRdb re-derived calls from the 5' RACE reads in MiXCR, one entry per CDR3 protein. The data show roughly 550,000 distinct CDR3 sequences, 20% seen once. CDR1 is SQVTM, CDR2 ANQGSEA, per germline. With 3 bases clipped from V and 8 bases from J, the junction kept 2 bases outside the gene matches. CDR3 length equals 11 residues. Findings and caveats of the study: CD4+ contracting clones were found mainly in CM and EM, and CD8+ ones in EMRA.

V is TRBV29-1 and J is TRBJ2-3; the match to TRBD2 covers 7 bases. This receptor was taken from an adult woman who had mild COVID-19 (a few samples of this study predate the infection). Cell type and time point are not known. Specimen: PBMCs or a T cell subset sorted from them (not recorded which). The CDR3 coding sequence is TGCAGCGTTGATGGGGGGGGTACGCAGTATTTT. Amino acids: CSVDGGGTQYF.